This T cell receptor (beta chain) is from a study of post-analysis software for immune sequencing data. Across the study: Patients had relapsing-remitting, secondary progressive or progressive-relapsing multiple sclerosis; some lacked subtype. Overall study findings and caveats: TRBV5-6, TRBV5-1 and TRBV20-1 belonged to a set of roughly 5 TRBV segments that were more frequent in patients than controls. The F measure placed samples prepared in the same batch into strongly shared clusters. People with multiple sclerosis had a significantly lower normalized Chao1 diversity than controls did.

V shed 6 bases and J 4 bases; nucleotides not matched to a gene: 11. The CDR3 spans 16 residues. Germline V gene sequence: CDR1 DFQATT, CDR2 SNEGSKA (reference sequence). Unique molecular identifiers were built into the TCR beta cDNA libraries. Researchers reported roughly 0.5 million cDNA molecules coming from roughly 1 to 10 million T cells. TCRdb reprocessed the PCR reads with MiXCR, giving one entry per CDR3 protein. The sample includes roughly 570,000 distinct CDR3 sequences, 30% to 40% of them seen just once. Details on this clonotype: The target antigen is unknown.

Sequenced sample: blood. This TCR derives from a girl aged 2-17 years with multiple sclerosis. The chain couples TRBV20-1 to TRBJ1-4, with 10 bases identical to TRBD1. For the CDR3, the DNA is TGCAGTGCCCAAAATCCCCGGGACAGGGGTAATGAAAAACTGTTTTTT. This translates into CSAQNPRDRGNEKLFF.